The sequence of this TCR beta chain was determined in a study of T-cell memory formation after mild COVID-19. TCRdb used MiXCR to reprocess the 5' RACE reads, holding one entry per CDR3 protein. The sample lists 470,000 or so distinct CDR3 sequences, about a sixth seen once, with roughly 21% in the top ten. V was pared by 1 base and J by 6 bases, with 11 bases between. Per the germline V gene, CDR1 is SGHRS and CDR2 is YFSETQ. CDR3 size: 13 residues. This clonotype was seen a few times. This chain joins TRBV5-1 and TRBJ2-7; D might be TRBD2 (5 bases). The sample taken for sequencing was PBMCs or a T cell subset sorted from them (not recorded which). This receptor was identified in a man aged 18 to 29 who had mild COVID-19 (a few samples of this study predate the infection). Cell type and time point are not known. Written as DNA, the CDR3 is TGCGCCAGCAGCTTGTTTCTAGAGGGCGAGCAGTACGTC. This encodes CASSLFLEGEQYV.